These T cell receptor beta chains were read from a single sample in a study of shared T cell receptors in the human thymus. Measured with immunoSEQ multiplex PCR; TCRdb has only the in-frame clones, and not every one. The sample records roughly 710,000 clones, 70% to 90% being singletons. These same records also appear under a second study, on human thymus T cells.

Sequencing input: thymocytes. The source is a girl under three years old with a congenital heart defect. Each CDR3 is given with its conserved first and last residue. A D gene is named only where the DNA matches it firmly. Clone size is stated in some rows and not others, as once, few, many or a class when expanded.

V: TRBV5-5; size: -; J: TRBJ1-4; D: TRBD1; CDR3: CASSLGWTGGEKLFF; DNA: TGTGCCAGCAGCTTGGGTTGGACAGGGGGTGAAAAACTGTTTTTT
V: TRBV2; size: -; J: TRBJ2-5; D: -; CDR3: CASSTLATQETQYF; DNA: TGTGCCAGCAGCACACTAGCCACACAAGAGACCCAGTACTTC
V: TRBV29-1; size: once; J: TRBJ1-4; D: TRBD1; CDR3: CSAPGQGNEKLFF; DNA: TGCAGCGCTCCGGGACAGGGGAATGAAAAACTGTTTTTT
V: TRBV6-5; size: -; J: TRBJ1-2; D: TRBD1; CDR3: CASNQQGLGGYTF; DNA: TGTGCCAGCAACCAACAGGGGCTGGGTGGCTACACCTTC
V: TRBV7-2; size: -; J: TRBJ2-1; D: TRBD2; CDR3: CASSSQYRLARELYNEQFF; DNA: TGTGCCAGCAGCTCCCAATACAGACTAGCGAGGGAACTCTACAATGAGCAGTTCTTC
V: TRBV5-1; size: few; J: TRBJ2-3; D: -; CDR3: CASSYSVGRDTQYF; DNA: TGCGCCAGCAGCTACAGTGTAGGCCGGGATACGCAGTATTTT
V: TRBV11-1; size: -; J: TRBJ2-7; D: -; CDR3: CASSPDSYEQYF; DNA: TGTGCCAGCAGCCCGGACAGCTACGAGCAGTACTTC
V: TRBV15; size: once; J: TRBJ2-3; D: TRBD2; CDR3: CATSRTLPEPSGAWPTDTQYF; DNA: TGTGCCACCAGCAGAACATTACCGGAACCTAGCGGGGCTTGGCCCACAGATACGCAGTATTTT
V: TRBV7-3; size: -; J: TRBJ2-1; D: TRBD2; CDR3: CASSPGLASYNEQFF; DNA: TGTGCCAGCAGCCCAGGACTAGCGTCCTACAATGAGCAGTTCTTC
V: TRBV28; size: -; J: TRBJ2-2; D: TRBD1; CDR3: CASRPGQGRTGELFF; DNA: TGTGCCAGCAGACCGGGACAGGGGCGGACCGGGGAGCTGTTTTTT
V: TRBV6-5; size: -; J: TRBJ2-7; D: -; CDR3: CASSYRPDRTYEQYF; DNA: TGTGCCAGCAGTTATCGCCCGGACAGAACCTACGAGCAGTACTTC
V: TRBV7-9; size: -; J: TRBJ1-2; D: TRBD1; CDR3: CASSLGWTGYGYTF; DNA: TGTGCCAGCAGCTTAGGGTGGACAGGGTATGGCTACACCTTC
V: TRBV14; size: -; J: TRBJ2-5; D: -; CDR3: CASSHVPLAPQETQYF; DNA: TGTGCCAGCAGCCACGTGCCGCTAGCTCCCCAAGAGACCCAGTACTTC
V: TRBV7-2; size: -; J: TRBJ1-1; D: -; CDR3: CASSLGSGVGSRNTEAFF; DNA: TGTGCCAGCAGCTTAGGTTCAGGTGTCGGAAGTCGGAACACTGAAGCTTTCTTT
V: TRBV10-2; size: -; J: TRBJ1-2; D: TRBD1; CDR3: CASTLTGNYGYTF; DNA: TGCGCCAGCACCCTGACAGGGAACTATGGCTACACCTTC
V: TRBV5-4; size: -; J: TRBJ2-2; D: TRBD1; CDR3: CASSCRTGTGVNTGELFF; DNA: TGTGCCAGCAGCTGCCGAACCGGGACAGGGGTTAACACCGGGGAGCTGTTTTTT
V: TRBV5-1; size: once; J: TRBJ2-3; D: -; CDR3: CASSLETAYLWF; DNA: TGCGCCAGCAGCTTGGAAACAGCCTATCTTTGGTTT
V: TRBV18; size: -; J: TRBJ2-7; D: -; CDR3: CASSPRSHQASYEQYF; DNA: TGTGCCAGCTCACCTAGAAGCCACCAGGCGTCTTACGAGCAGTACTTC
V: TRBV7-7; size: -; J: TRBJ1-6; D: -; CDR3: CAMGRQENSPLHF; DNA: TGTGCTATGGGGCGACAGGAAAATTCACCCCTCCACTTT
V: TRBV5-1; size: -; J: TRBJ1-6; D: TRBD1; CDR3: CASSLKPGQGSHPLHF; DNA: TGCGCCAGCAGCTTGAAACCGGGACAGGGCTCGCATCCCCTCCACTTT
V: TRBV5-1; size: -; J: TRBJ1-2; D: -; CDR3: CASKQPGSGGGGYTF; DNA: TGCGCCAGCAAACAACCTGGGAGCGGAGGCGGTGGCTACACCTTC
V: TRBV7-2; size: -; J: TRBJ1-2; D: TRBD1; CDR3: CASSLGWKGQGYTF; DNA: TGTGCCAGCAGCTTAGGGTGGAAGGGACAGGGCTACACCTTC
V: TRBV6-5; size: -; J: TRBJ1-2; D: -; CDR3: CASSSSGTTNYGYTF; DNA: TGTGCCAGCAGTTCCTCTGGGACAACTAACTATGGCTACACCTTC
V: TRBV4-3; size: -; J: TRBJ1-1; D: -; CDR3: CASSERAPLGGANTEAFF; DNA: TGCGCCAGCAGCGAACGGGCCCCACTCGGGGGTGCGAACACTGAAGCTTTCTTT